Listed here are 15 T cell receptor beta chains from one sample, sequenced in a study of blood T cell repertoires in COVID-19. Profiling relied on immunoSEQ multiplex PCR, and the TCRdb table lists in-frame clones only, not all of them. This table has over 80,000 clones, around 88% appearing once. The sample taken for sequencing was peripheral blood. These receptors were taken from a man older than 75 with active or convalescent COVID-19.

The chain joins TRBV29-1 to TRBJ2-7, with 8 bases fitting TRBD1. CDR1 SQVTM and CDR2 ANQGSEA come from the germline V gene. The CDR3 runs to 11 residues. V dropped 6 bases and J dropped 7; count of bases not matched to a gene: 5. CDR3 protein: CSVGQGEEQYF. As DNA, the CDR3 is TGCAGCGTAGGACAGGGTGAGGAGCAGTACTTC.

This chain links TRBV9 with TRBJ1-3; possible D gene TRBD1, 5 bases. Trimming stripped 3 bases from V and 4 bases from J, with 8 bases between. This CDR3 comprises 13 residues. Germline CDR1 is SGDLS and CDR2 is YYNGEE. The CDR3 region is CASSARTGNTIYF. Written as DNA, the CDR3 is TGTGCCAGCAGCGCAAGGACAGGAAACACCATATATTTT. The whole variable domain, remainder taken from reference TRBV9 and TRBJ1-3, is DSGVTQTPKHLITATGQRVTLRCSPRSGDLSVYWYQQSLDQGLQFLIQYYNGEERAKGNILERFSAQQFPDLHSELNLSSLELGDSALYFCASSARTGNTIYFGEGSWLTVV.

V and J are TRBV27 and TRBJ1-6; TRBD1 aligns across 8 bases. CDR3 length equals 15 residues. Germline V CDR1 and CDR2: MNHEY, SMNVEV (reference sequence). The trim removed 8 bases at V and 10 bases at J, leaving 13 bases unmatched. CDR3 bases: TGTGCCAGCGGTCAGTGGGACAGGAGAGGATCACCCCTCCACTTT. Translation gives CASGQWDRRGSPLHF.

The J gene is TRBJ2-5, the V gene TRBV9; 11 bases are a match to TRBD2. Per the germline V gene, CDR1 is SGDLS and CDR2 is YYNGEE. The CDR3 consists of 16 residues. The J segment lost 1 base and the V segment lost 2 bases, leaving 4 bases of the junction unmatched. The CDR3, as DNA: TGTGCCAGCAGCGTGTCCGGGACTAGCGGCCAAGAGACCCAGTACTTC. Translation gives CASSVSGTSGQETQYF.

The chain carries TRBV19 and TRBJ2-4; D ambiguous. The CDR3 has 15 amino acids. The V end lost 4 bases, the J end lost 0 bases, and 10 bases lay between the germline ends. Looked up from germline, CDR1 is LNHDA and CDR2 is SQIVND (reference sequence). The CDR3 coding sequence is TGTGCCAGTAGTAGCACAGTCCTAGCCAAAAACATTCAGTACTTC. Protein product: CASSSTVLAKNIQYF.

Only one count was recorded for this clone. The rearrangement links TRBV4-1 to TRBJ2-1, with TRBD2 matching over 8 bases. Germline CDR1 and CDR2: MGHRA and YSYEKL. V lost 0 bases and J lost 4; bases outside the gene matches: 5. The CDR3 loop spans 16 amino acids. The CDR3 nucleotides read TGCGCCAGCAGCCAAGATGGGGCTAGCGGGTACAATGAGCAGTTCTTC. Translated, it gives CASSQDGASGYNEQFF.

The J gene is TRBJ1-5, the V gene TRBV6-5; 8 bases agree with TRBD1. Germline CDR1 reads MNHEY; CDR2 reads SVGAGI. V was clipped by 7 bases and J by 1 base; unmatched bases: 6. The CDR3 length is 15 residues. The CDR3 coding sequence is TGTGCCAGCACCCAGTACAGGGGGAGCAATCAGCCCCAGCATTTT. This sequence encodes CASTQYRGSNQPQHF.

This chain connects TRBV19 to TRBJ2-1, with 7 nucleotides matching TRBD2. CDR1 and CDR2 from the germline V gene are LNHDA and SQIVND (reference sequence). The CDR3 covers 13 residues. V lost 4 bases and J lost 9; bases outside the gene matches: 6. The CDR3 nucleotides are TGTGCCAGTAGTACCGGGACTAATGGTGAGCAGTTCTTC. This sequence encodes CASSTGTNGEQFF.

The V and J genes are TRBV27 and TRBJ1-2; the match to TRBD1 covers 9 bases. The J segment lost 3 bases and the V segment lost 5 bases, leaving 4 bases of the junction unmatched. The germline V gene has CDR1 MNHEY and CDR2 SMNVEV (reference sequence). This CDR3 spans 14 amino acids. CDR3 DNA sequence: TGTGCCAGCAGTCTCCGGACAGGGGACTATGGCTACACCTTC. Residues: CASSLRTGDYGYTF.

The chain couples TRBV5-4 to TRBJ1-2; no clear D. The ends were cut back, 7 bases at V and 0 bases at J, with 16 bases in the middle. This CDR3 spans 15 amino acids. The germline gives CDR1 SGHNT, CDR2 YYREEE (reference sequence). The CDR3 loop is CASHGGNSSNYGYTF. The DNA of the CDR3 is TGTGCCAGCCACGGCGGGAACTCGTCTAACTATGGCTACACCTTC.

This chain connects TRBV30 to TRBJ1-2, with D hard to call. CDR1 GTSNPN and CDR2 SVGIG come from the germline V gene (reference sequence). The V end lost 0 bases, the J end lost 3 bases, and 8 bases lay between the germline ends. This CDR3 has 13 residues. CDR3 protein: CAWSVPGDYGYTF. In nucleotides, the CDR3 is TGTGCCTGGAGTGTACCCGGGGACTATGGCTACACCTTC. The full variable domain, with the rest looked up from reference TRBV30 and TRBJ1-2, is SQTIHQWPATLVQPVGSPLSLECTVEGTSNPNLYWYRQAAGRGLQLLFYSVGIGQISSEVPQNLSASRPQDRQFILSSKKLLLSDSGFYLCAWSVPGDYGYTFGSGTRLTVV.

In this sample, this clone turned up many times. The rearrangement links TRBV28 to TRBJ2-2; 12 nucleotides line up with TRBD1. CDR1 and CDR2 (germline): MDHEN, SYDVKM. The junction had 17 bases not matched to a gene; V was cut back by 0 bases and J by 9 bases. CDR3 length: 20 residues. The CDR3 bases are TGTGCCAGCAGTTTATGGGGACAGGGGGCTTTGCGGCAGCCCTTGAGGGAGCTGTTTTTT. It is translated as CASSLWGQGALRQPLRELFF.

This sequence joins TRBV21-1 and TRBJ1-5; the D call TRBD1 from the table was never checked on the DNA. TRBV21-1 is noted as a pseudogene. The CDR3 contains 14 residues. CDR3 DNA sequence: TGTGCCAGCAGCCGGGACAGATTATCCCAGCCCCAGCATTTT. It is translated as CASSRDRLSQPQHF.

This chain joins TRBV6-2 or TRBV6-3 and TRBJ2-5, with 7 bases aligning to TRBD2. CDR1 and CDR2 (germline): MNHEY, SVGEGT. This CDR3 region has 17 residues. After removal of 4 bases from V and 4 bases from J, the junction contained 15 bases not matched to a gene. The CDR3 spells CASSSRLAARGVETQYF. The CDR3 DNA reads TGTGCCAGCAGTTCCCGGCTAGCGGCCCGAGGGGTAGAGACCCAGTACTTC.

This chain connects TRBV6-2 or TRBV6-3 to TRBJ2-7, with 7 bases identical to TRBD2. Per germline, CDR1 MNHEY and CDR2 SVGEGT. The CDR3 runs 16 residues. Losses at the gene ends were 2 bases for V and 5 bases for J; bases not matched to a gene: 12. The CDR3 sequence is CASSYLRGGGSDEQYF. The CDR3 DNA reads as TGTGCCAGCAGTTACCTGCGTGGGGGGGGTAGCGACGAGCAGTACTTC.